These T cell receptor beta chains were read from a single sample in a study of control samples from healthy donors and cancer patients. Only in-frame clones appear in the TCRdb table, and some are missing; sequencing was by immunoSEQ multiplex PCR. The data contain under 450,000 clones, around 90% of them seen just once; the ten biggest clones take up about 6.3%. Sample: PBMCs. The receptors originated from a man aged 35 to 55 with head and neck cancer. Both conserved end residues are part of each CDR3. A D gene is named only where the DNA matches it firmly. Clone size is stated in some rows and not others, as once, few, many or a class when expanded.

abundance	d_gene	j_gene	v_gene	CDR3aa	CDR3nt
-	-	TRBJ1-1	TRBV18	CASSPSSGLEAFF	TGTGCCAGCTCACCATCATCTGGACTTGAAGCTTTCTTT
-	TRBD2	TRBJ2-2	TRBV10-2	CATLETSGRSGELFF	TGCGCCACCTTGGAGACTAGCGGGAGATCCGGGGAGCTGTTTTTT
-	TRBD1	TRBJ2-7	TRBV6-5	CATNNRGASYEQYF	TGTGCCACTAACAACAGGGGCGCCTCCTACGAGCAGTACTTC
-	-	TRBJ1-5	TRBV5-1	CASSLDGDSNQPQHF	TGCGCCAGCAGCTTGGATGGGGATAGCAATCAGCCCCAGCATTTT
-	-	TRBJ2-6	TRBV7-3	CASSLGVSGANVLTF	TGTGCCAGCAGCTTAGGAGTTTCTGGGGCCAACGTCCTGACTTTC
-	-	TRBJ1-2	TRBV28	CASSLRRANGYTF	TGTGCCAGCAGTTTACGCAGGGCAAATGGCTACACCTTC
-	-	TRBJ1-1	TRBV7-3	CASSYQGTTEAFF	TGTGCCAGCAGTTACCAGGGGACCACTGAAGCTTTCTTT
-	TRBD1	TRBJ1-4	TRBV28	CASSLVPGQDPLFF	TGTGCCAGCAGTTTAGTCCCGGGACAGGATCCCCTGTTTTTT
-	-	TRBJ1-5	TRBV28	CASSFRDGDFYSNQPQHF	TGTGCCAGCAGTTTTAGGGACGGGGACTTCTATAGCAATCAGCCCCAGCATTTT
-	-	TRBJ2-7	TRBV11-3	CASSERGLPPHIPNIYEQYF	TGTGCCAGCAGCGAGAGGGGCCTTCCCCCTCATATTCCGAACATTTACGAGCAGTACTTC
-	-	TRBJ2-3	TRBV9	CASSVGGSRADTQYF	TGTGCCAGCAGCGTCGGAGGTTCGAGGGCAGATACGCAGTATTTT
-	-	TRBJ1-5	TRBV5-6	CASSLGQPGQPQHF	TGTGCCAGCAGCTTGGGACAGCCAGGTCAGCCCCAGCATTTT
once	-	TRBJ2-3	TRBV28	CASSSGTERDTQYF	TGTGCCAGCAGTTCCGGGACCGAGCGTGATACGCAGTATTTT
-	TRBD1	TRBJ2-7	TRBV9	CASSSGTGSLEQYF	TGTGCCAGCAGTTCCGGGACAGGCTCCCTGGAGCAGTACTTC
-	TRBD1	TRBJ1-2	TRBV6-5	CASLHGQGNYGYTF	TGTGCCAGCCTCCACGGACAGGGCAACTATGGCTACACCTTC
-	TRBD2	TRBJ2-1	TRBV3-1/TRBV3-2	CASSQMVLAGGDEQFF	TGTGCCAGCAGCCAGATGGTACTAGCGGGAGGTGATGAGCAGTTCTTC
-	TRBD1	TRBJ1-3	TRBV6-5	CASSTGGGNTIYF	TGTGCCAGCAGTACAGGGGGCGGGAACACCATATATTTT
-	-	TRBJ1-2	TRBV3-1/TRBV3-2	CASSQGGEGGYGYTF	TGTGCCAGCAGCCAAGGAGGAGAGGGGGGCTATGGCTACACCTTC
-	-	TRBJ2-7	TRBV30	CAWIGGGGSSYEQYF	TGTGCCTGGATAGGTGGAGGTGGGAGCTCCTACGAGCAGTACTTC
once	-	TRBJ1-1	TRBV5-1	CASSIPRTGNTEAFF	TGCGCCAGCAGCATTCCTCGGACGGGGAACACTGAAGCTTTCTTT
-	-	TRBJ2-3	TRBV2	CASSLYTQYF	TGTGCCAGCAGTCTCTATACGCAGTATTTT
-	-	TRBJ2-3	TRBV5-1	CASSPVPGDGADTQYF	TGCGCCAGCAGCCCGGTGCCGGGAGATGGGGCAGATACGCAGTATTTT
-	TRBD1	TRBJ1-1	TRBV5-6	CASRTPGQSEAFF	TGTGCCAGCAGAACACCGGGACAGTCTGAAGCTTTCTTT
-	-	TRBJ1-4	TRBV30	CAWSPRGRTNEKLFF	TGTGCCTGGAGCCCACGTGGCCGTACTAATGAAAAACTGTTTTTT
-	TRBD1	TRBJ1-5	TRBV27	CASSSTGTPNQPQHF	TGTGCCAGCAGTTCGACAGGGACTCCCAATCAGCCCCAGCATTTT
-	-	TRBJ2-1	TRBV6-5	CASSLLGVRNEQFF	TGTGCCAGCAGCCTTCTAGGGGTTAGGAATGAGCAGTTCTTC
-	TRBD2	TRBJ2-3	TRBV18	CASSSGLAGVGDTQYF	TGTGCCAGCTCATCCGGACTAGCGGGAGTTGGTGATACGCAGTATTTT
-	TRBD2	TRBJ2-1	TRBV18	CASSPGLPSGFYNEQFF	TGTGCCAGCTCACCGGGCTTGCCTAGCGGGTTTTACAATGAGCAGTTCTTC
-	-	TRBJ1-3	TRBV3-1/TRBV3-2	CASSRAETTKGGNTIYF	TGTGCCAGCAGCCGCGCGGAAACTACAAAGGGGGGAAACACCATATATTTT
-	-	TRBJ2-1	TRBV6-5	CASSYVAELYNEQFF	TGTGCCAGCAGTTACGTAGCGGAACTGTACAATGAGCAGTTCTTC
-	-	TRBJ1-1	TRBV6-5	CASSYPTEMNTEAFF	TGTGCCAGCAGTTACCCGACAGAGATGAACACTGAAGCTTTCTTT
-	TRBD1	TRBJ2-1	TRBV2	CARDSGGREQFF	TGTGCCAGAGACTCAGGGGGCAGGGAGCAGTTCTTC
-	TRBD2	TRBJ2-2	TRBV28	CASSLGLAGNAGELFF	TGTGCCAGCAGTTTGGGACTAGCGGGGAATGCCGGGGAGCTGTTTTTT
-	-	TRBJ2-7	TRBV24-1	CATSDYDSYEQYF	TGTGCCACCAGTGATTACGACAGTTACGAGCAGTACTTC
-	TRBD1	TRBJ2-1	TRBV19	CASDTGTGGPSSYNEQFF	TGTGCCAGTGACACCGGGACAGGGGGCCCCAGCTCCTACAATGAGCAGTTCTTC
-	-	TRBJ1-4	TRBV18	CASSPQRGGDEKLFF	TGTGCCAGCTCACCACAAAGGGGGGGCGATGAAAAACTGTTTTTT
-	-	TRBJ1-5	TRBV7-2	CASSLLGGDQPQHF	TGTGCCAGCAGCTTACTCGGGGGGGATCAGCCCCAGCATTTT
-	-	TRBJ2-5	TRBV29-1	CSVLPGDETQYF	TGCAGCGTTCTTCCCGGGGACGAGACCCAGTACTTC
-	-	TRBJ2-3	TRBV6-4	CASSDGSTDTQYF	TGTGCCAGCAGTGACGGGAGCACAGATACGCAGTATTTT
-	-	TRBJ2-5	TRBV5-6	CASIRSETQYF	TGTGCCAGCATCCGAAGCGAGACCCAGTACTTC
-	TRBD1	TRBJ2-5	TRBV9	CASSGRVGAGGGGETQYF	TGTGCCAGCAGCGGGAGGGTCGGTGCAGGGGGCGGTGGAGAGACCCAGTACTTC
-	TRBD1	TRBJ1-5	TRBV5-6	CASSLGFNRGEQPQHF	TGTGCCAGCAGCTTGGGGTTCAACAGGGGGGAGCAGCCCCAGCATTTT
-	-	TRBJ1-2	TRBV10-3	CAINPGAGYGYTF	TGTGCCATCAACCCAGGGGCTGGCTATGGCTACACCTTC
-	-	TRBJ2-7	TRBV10-3	CAISDLRGAAYEQYF	TGTGCCATCAGTGATTTACGGGGGGCCGCCTACGAGCAGTACTTC
-	-	TRBJ2-6	TRBV4-3	CASSQDRGAGANVLTF	TGCGCCAGCAGCCAAGATCGAGGGGCTGGGGCCAACGTCCTGACTTTC
-	-	TRBJ2-2	TRBV5-1	CASSIAFGANTGELFF	TGCGCCAGCAGCATTGCCTTTGGAGCGAACACCGGGGAGCTGTTTTTT
-	-	TRBJ1-4	TRBV9	CASSSRDGLNEKLFF	TGTGCCAGCAGCTCCAGGGACGGCCTTAATGAAAAACTGTTTTTT
-	-	TRBJ2-3	TRBV5-1	CASSLDPLTDTQYF	TGCGCCAGCAGCTTAGACCCTTTGACAGATACGCAGTATTTT
once	-	TRBJ1-1	TRBV7-2	CASSVSRGNTEAFF	TGTGCCAGCAGTGTTAGTCGAGGGAACACTGAAGCTTTCTTT
-	TRBD1	TRBJ2-1	TRBV3-1/TRBV3-2	CASSHSTPDRVDEQFF	TGTGCCAGCAGCCACAGTACCCCCGACAGGGTGGATGAGCAGTTCTTC
few	-	TRBJ2-5	TRBV19	CASSMVGETQYF	TGTGCCAGTAGTATGGTAGGAGAGACCCAGTACTTC
-	-	TRBJ2-3	TRBV4-3	CASSQTGGETQYF	TGCGCCAGCAGCCAAACGGGTGGGGAGACGCAGTATTTT
-	-	TRBJ2-7	TRBV5-1	CASAPPDEQYF	TGCGCCAGCGCCCCCCCTGACGAGCAGTACTTC
once	TRBD1	TRBJ2-7	TRBV6-5	CASRTGQGSNYEQYF	TGTGCCAGCAGAACAGGACAGGGAAGTAACTACGAGCAGTACTTC
once	-	TRBJ2-5	TRBV5-6	CASSPAQETQYF	TGTGCCAGCAGCCCCGCTCAAGAGACCCAGTACTTC